The source of this T cell receptor (beta chain) is a study of blood T cell repertoires in COVID-19 (dated by TCRdb to between 2020 and 2021). For the study in its entirety: Samples from collaborators originated in the United States, Italy and Spain and spanned both the acute and convalescent phases of COVID-19. The samples were drawn from two sources: the first 160 participants of the ongoing ImmuneRACE study, and 1,254 subjects contributed by 6 global collaborators. The prospective study material was composed of cDNA or gDNA derived from T cells, B-cell-depleted T cells, or PBMCs. Sample metadata almost always included a de-identified subject ID, COVID-19 status, age in years and sex. Subjects who had been exposed to COVID-19, were actively infected with it, or had recovered from it provided the deeply sampled blood TCRbeta repertoires that made up the dataset. A freely available public database, intended as a resource for researchers studying the immune response to SARS-CoV-2, is where the repertoires were released. HLA class I and class II types, where available, came from metadata supplied by the sample provider rather than from assay-based typing. Beyond this particular receptor, the publication reports: The quantity of clinical and demographic metadata differed by source and by participant and was supplied without curation.

A word on this clone: Its antigen is unknown. No much larger clonotype is one base removed from it; base qualities were not supplied.

One collaborating source in Seattle enrolled patients while the patients were actively infected and followed the patients over time throughout the course of disease. Each collaborating institution followed its own protocols to collect whole blood in K2EDTA tubes. For TCRbeta analysis, collaborator samples were shipped as frozen whole blood, as isolated PBMCs, or as DNA extracted from either sample type. TCRbeta CDR3 regions were amplified from genomic DNA by means of the immunoSEQ Assay, a bias-controlled multiplex PCR. Turning to the authors' computational methods: The number of nucleated cells in each sample was estimated by amplification of reference gene primers within the assay. To quantify the absolute abundance of each unique TCRbeta CDR3 rearrangement, sequence reads were collapsed and filtered. For each sample, productive Simpson clonality was calculated as the square root of Simpson's diversity index over productive rearrangements. The immuneACCESS repertoire file appears here via TCRdb, limited to in-frame rearrangements. These files lack a portion of the clones; in checked studies, under half of the deficit traces to unresolved V genes, and the cause of the others is not known. V, J and clone size reflect that table, while D and trimming were determined from the DNA. Counted in this sample were some 200,000 clones; around nine tenths of them appeared once. The top ten constitute around 12% of the sample.

The material sequenced was peripheral blood. The TCR was taken from a woman in her seventies with COVID-19, enrolled during active disease.

Here is the DNA: TGTGCCAGCAGTTATTTCGGGGACAGCTACGAGCAGTACTTC. Its protein is CASSYFGDSYEQYF. Recombination joined TRBV6-6 with TRBJ2-7; 7 bases in between match TRBD1. V has 3 bases trimmed and J has 3 bases trimmed; junction bases matching no gene number 5. CDR1 and CDR2 (MNHNY, SVGAGI) derive from the germline V gene (reference sequence). The CDR3 sequence holds 14 residues, the cysteine and phenylalanine included. CDR3 DNA only is kept here, 42 bases in frame from base 1.